The 20 T cell receptor beta chains below come from one sample, sequenced in a study of beta chain features in type 1 diabetes. Isolated RNA was reverse transcribed in full, so expressed TCRB transcripts were sequenced. The method was immunoSEQ multiplex PCR; TCRdb's version includes in-frame clones alone and lacks a portion of them. This table has more than 150,000 clones, 13% appearing once. Sequenced material: central memory CD4+ T cells from blood. The receptors come from a woman under 30 in good health.

This clone appeared a few times. The chain uses TRBV2 and TRBJ2-1; D is unresolved. This CDR3 contains 11 residues. Germline V lookup: CDR1 SNHLY, CDR2 FYNNEI. V lost 5 bases to trimming and J lost 4 bases, with 3 bases between them. The CDR3 loop reads CASSPYNEQFF. DNA for the CDR3: TGTGCCAGCAGTCCTTACAATGAGCAGTTCTTC.

This clone was picked up a small number of times. The genes are TRBV7-9 and TRBJ1-1; D is uncertain. Germline CDR1 reads SEHNR; CDR2 reads FQNEAQ (reference sequence). This CDR3 has 13 residues. V dropped 3 bases and J dropped 2 bases, with 7 bases sitting between them. For the CDR3, the DNA is TGTGCCAGCAGCTTGAGGCTCAACACTGAAGCTTTCTTT. Translated: CASSLRLNTEAFF.

This clone has just a few counts. The rearrangement uses TRBV27 and TRBJ2-7; tentatively, D is TRBD2 (6 bases). CDR1 MNHEY and CDR2 SMNVEV come from the germline V gene (reference sequence). The CDR3 covers 13 residues. Trimming took 8 bases from V and 0 from J, leaving 11 bases between them. CDR3 DNA: TGTGCCAGCCGGAGGACTACCTCCTACGAGCAGTACTTC. Amino acid sequence: CASRRTTSYEQYF.

This clone was picked up a small number of times. The chain joins TRBV18 to TRBJ1-1, with D hard to call. Trimming pared 5 bases from V and 0 bases from J, leaving 10 bases between. Germline loops: CDR1 KGHSH, CDR2 LQKENI. This CDR3 is 14 amino acids long. CDR3 nucleotides: TGTGCCAGCTCAATAGCTCAGATGAACACTGAAGCTTTCTTT. Residues: CASSIAQMNTEAFF.

This clone was picked up a small number of times. V gene TRBV6-6 combines with J gene TRBJ2-7, with 7 bases lining up with TRBD1. Unmatched junction bases numbered 16, after V lost 4 bases and J lost 7 bases. Germline CDR1 and CDR2: MNHNY and SVGAGI (reference sequence). The CDR3 runs 16 residues. The CDR3 nucleotides are TGTGCCAGCAGTTCCCGACAGCCGACAGGGTCGGGGGAGCAGTACTTC. Translating gives CASSSRQPTGSGEQYF.

This clone was counted between two and nine times. V usage is TRBV5-6 and J usage is TRBJ2-1; D possibly corresponds to TRBD2 (5 bases). CDR1 is SGHDT, CDR2 YYEEEE, per germline. The CDR3 extends over 13 amino acids. The V gene lost 8 bases and the J gene lost 5 bases, with 14 bases spanning the gap. CDR3 region: CASYGINHNEQFF. The CDR3 coding sequence is TGTGCCAGTTACGGGATAAACCACAATGAGCAGTTCTTC.

This clone showed up just a few times. The V call is TRBV7-6, the J call TRBJ2-7; D is uncertain. Trimming removed 3 bases from V and 6 bases from J, with 18 bases in between. The CDR3 runs 15 residues. Per the germline V gene, CDR1 is SGHVS and CDR2 is FNYEAQ. Here the CDR3 reads CASSFLKLGGSEQYF. CDR3 nucleotide sequence: TGTGCCAGCAGCTTTTTAAAGCTAGGCGGCAGCGAGCAGTACTTC.

The genes are TRBV11-2 and TRBJ2-5; D is uncertain. Trimming shortened V by 1 base and J by 0 bases, and 9 bases separated the two germline ends. Germline CDR1 SGHAT, CDR2 FQNNGV. This CDR3 is 15 amino acids long. The DNA of the CDR3 is TGTGCCAGCAGCTTAGGCGGCTACTACCAAGAGACCCAGTACTTC. Translating gives CASSLGGYYQETQYF.

The V gene is TRBV2, the J gene TRBJ1-5, with D perhaps TRBD1 (5 bases). This CDR3 is built from 13 residues. Germline V gene data show CDR1 as SNHLY and CDR2 as FYNNEI. V lost 4 bases, J lost 9 bases, and 13 bases lay in between. The CDR3 is CASSGGRGGPQHF. DNA of the CDR3: TGTGCCAGCAGTGGGGGGAGGGGTGGGCCCCAGCATTTT.

Only a few counts were recorded for this clone. The J gene is TRBJ2-1, the V gene TRBV5-1, with 10 nucleotides matching TRBD2. Germline V gives CDR1 SGHRS, CDR2 YFSETQ. The CDR3 length is 15 residues. J lost 3 bases, V lost 0 bases, and 0 bases had no gene match. CDR3 amino acids: CASSLGTSGYNEQFF. In DNA, the CDR3 is TGCGCCAGCAGCTTGGGGACTAGCGGCTACAATGAGCAGTTCTTC.

This clone was found a few times. The V and J genes are TRBV5-4 and TRBJ2-2; D is perhaps TRBD1 (6 bases). Germline V gene data show CDR1 as SGHNT and CDR2 as YYREEE (reference sequence). The CDR3 is made up of 14 amino acids. Trimming removed 3 bases at V and 1 base at J, with 7 bases between. The CDR3 DNA follows: TGTGCCAGCAGCTGGACAGAGAACACCGGGGAGCTGTTTTTT. It yields the protein CASSWTENTGELFF.

This clone was observed a handful of times. The CDR3 region has the DNA TGCGCCAGCAGCCAAGCGGGGATCCGCGGCTACACCTTC. Residues: CASSQAGIRGYTF. The rearrangement links TRBV4-3 to TRBJ1-2, with unresolved D. Trimming shortened V by 1 base and J by 8 bases, and 11 bases separated the two germline ends. The CDR3 is made up of 13 amino acids. Germline V gene data show CDR1 as LGHNA and CDR2 as YSLEER.

The DNA for the CDR3 is TGTGCCAGCTCACCACGGGGGGAAGCAGAAGCTTTCTTT. Translating gives CASSPRGEAEAFF. The chain recombines TRBV18 with TRBJ1-1; weak D call: TRBD1 (5 bases). V was trimmed by 1 base and J by 8 bases, leaving 11 bases between them. Germline V CDR1 and CDR2: KGHSH, LQKENI. There are 13 residues in the CDR3.

The genes are TRBV4-1 and TRBJ2-1, with D possibly TRBD1 on 6 matching bases. The CDR3 is 17 amino acids. CDR1 and CDR2 from the germline V gene are MGHRA and YSYEKL. Trimming left V 2 bases short and J 7 bases short, with 21 bases between. The CDR3 nucleotides read TGCGCCAGCAGCCAACAAGTGGACGGCCGAGGGGGTAATGAGCAGTTCTTC. This translates into CASSQQVDGRGGNEQFF.

This clone was recorded a few times. The rearrangement links TRBV19 to TRBJ1-5; the match to TRBD1 covers 9 bases. Germline CDR1 LNHDA, CDR2 SQIVND (reference sequence). V trimming: 9 bases; J trimming: 6 bases; junction bases outside the gene matches: 6. The CDR3 is 13 amino acids. CDR3 DNA: TGTGCCAGCCCACAGGGGGCCGGTCAGCCCCAGCATTTT. It is translated as CASPQGAGQPQHF.

This clone was recorded a few times. CDR3: CASSPQGPLAQYF. In nucleotides, the CDR3 is TGTGCCAGCAGTCCTCAGGGCCCGTTGGCCCAGTACTTC. This chain joins TRBV6-6 and TRBJ2-5; weak D call: TRBD1 (5 bases). There are 13 residues in the CDR3. Germline loops: CDR1 MNHNY, CDR2 SVGAGI (reference sequence). With 5 bases removed from V and 9 bases from J, the gap between germline ends came to 16 bases.

This clone was recorded a few times. This sample includes further DNA sequences coding for the same CDR3. The CDR3 protein is CASSVGTYNEQFF. The CDR3 nucleotides read TGTGCCAGCAGCGTGGGGACTTACAATGAGCAGTTCTTC. The chain has TRBV9 and TRBJ2-1; a possible D gene is TRBD2 (6 bases). From germline, CDR1 is SGDLS and CDR2 YYNGEE. The CDR3 has 13 residues. Deletions cut 2 bases from V and 4 bases from J, with 7 bases between.

This clone is a singleton in its sample. The chain recombines TRBV28 with TRBJ1-2, with a possible D match to TRBD1 (5 bases). The V gene's germline CDR1 is MDHEN and CDR2 SYDVKM. The V and J ends lost 5 bases and 5 bases respectively, with 18 bases between them. The CDR3 spans 15 residues. The CDR3 coding sequence is TGTGCCAGCAGTGGACCGGGGGTGGGCGGTTATGGCTACACCTTC. This codes for CASSGPGVGGYGYTF.

The chain has TRBV7-2 and TRBJ2-1; the match to TRBD2 covers 14 bases. CDR1 and CDR2 from the germline V gene are SGHTA and FQGNSA. V lost 0 bases to trimming and J lost 8 bases; unmatched junction nucleotides: 9. The CDR3 contains 18 residues. The CDR3 DNA is TGTGCCAGCAGCTTAGCCTCGTTAGGGACTAGCGGGAGCCATGAGCAGTTCTTC. It yields the protein CASSLASLGTSGSHEQFF.

This clone was counted only a few times. CDR3 sequence: CAWSNTLNTEAFF. The CDR3 DNA follows: TGTGCCTGGAGTAATACACTGAACACTGAAGCTTTCTTT. The genes are TRBV30 and TRBJ1-1; D is uncertain. Germline CDR1 reads GTSNPN; CDR2 reads SVGIG (reference sequence). The V gene lost 2 bases and the J gene lost 0 bases, with 7 bases spanning the gap. The CDR3 has 13 amino acids.